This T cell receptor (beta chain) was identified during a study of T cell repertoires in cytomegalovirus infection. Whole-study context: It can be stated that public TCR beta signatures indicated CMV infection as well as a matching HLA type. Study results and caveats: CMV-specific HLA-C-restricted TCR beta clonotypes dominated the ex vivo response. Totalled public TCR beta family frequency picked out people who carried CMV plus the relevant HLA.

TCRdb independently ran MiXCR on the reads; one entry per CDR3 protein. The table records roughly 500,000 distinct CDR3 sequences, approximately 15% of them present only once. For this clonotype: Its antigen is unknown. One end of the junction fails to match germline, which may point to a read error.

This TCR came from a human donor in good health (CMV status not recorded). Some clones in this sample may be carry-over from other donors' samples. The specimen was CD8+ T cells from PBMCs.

Here the CDR3 reads CASSEQETKYF. The CDR3 nucleotides read TGTGCCAGCAGTGAACAAGAGACCAAGTACTTC. This chain joins TRBV25-1 and TRBJ2-5; D is undetermined. In germline, CDR1 is MGHDK, CDR2 SYGVNS. The CDR3 has 11 amino acids.